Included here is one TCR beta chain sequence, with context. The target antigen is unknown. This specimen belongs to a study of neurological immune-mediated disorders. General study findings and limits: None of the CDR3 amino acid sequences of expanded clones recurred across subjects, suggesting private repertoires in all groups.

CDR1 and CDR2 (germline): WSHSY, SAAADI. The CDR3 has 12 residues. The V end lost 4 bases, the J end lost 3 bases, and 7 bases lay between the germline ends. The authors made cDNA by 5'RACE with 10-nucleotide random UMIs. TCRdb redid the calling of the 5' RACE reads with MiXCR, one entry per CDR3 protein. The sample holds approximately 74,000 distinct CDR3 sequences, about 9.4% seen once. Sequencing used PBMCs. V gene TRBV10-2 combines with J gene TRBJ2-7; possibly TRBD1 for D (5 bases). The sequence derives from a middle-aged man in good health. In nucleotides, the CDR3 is TGCGCCAGCAGTGTGCAGGGCTACGAGCAGTACTTC. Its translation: CASSVQGYEQYF.